Sequencing of this T cell receptor (beta chain) was carried out in a study of T cell repertoires and HLA-DP antigens. Only in-frame clones appear in the TCRdb table, and some are missing; sequencing was by immunoSEQ multiplex PCR. Seen here are about 89,000 clones, roughly 86% observed once, and the top ten hold 1.5% to 2%. A word on this clone: Its antigen is unknown.

Study results and caveats: No separate analysis of naive versus memory CD4+ cells was done.

The clonotype was recovered from a man between 50 and 59 years old in good health and CMV-seronegative. The material sequenced was CD4+ T cells from PBMCs.

CDR3: CASSIPGTGGEKLFF. The CDR3 nucleotides read TGTGCCAGTAGTATCCCCGGGACCGGTGGCGAAAAACTGTTTTTT. The J gene is TRBJ1-4, the V gene TRBV19, with D perhaps matching TRBD1 (5 bases). The CDR3 is 15 amino acids. Per germline, CDR1 LNHDA and CDR2 SQIVND (reference sequence). The V end was cut by 3 bases, the J end by 8 bases, with 16 bases between.